This TCR beta chain was observed in a study of regulatory T cells in long-lasting Graves disease. According to the study, TCR beta libraries were built with iRepertoire HTBI primers and CDR3-region Arm-PCR. A single record per CDR3 protein comes from TCRdb applying MiXCR to the multiplex PCR reads. This table holds about 540,000 distinct CDR3 sequences, approximately 13% found once. The table lists this clonotype with many counts. Indicated time point: newly diagnosed GD, antithyroid drugs for less than 3 months. Construction of the TCR library relied on RNA isolated from PBMCs. J gave up 4 bases and V 0 bases, and 6 bases lay outside the gene matches. This CDR3 is built from 15 residues. The germline CDR1 and CDR2 sequences are DFQATT and SNEGSKA (reference sequence). The same data also went into a second study, on T cells in Graves' hyperthyroidism and ophthalmopathy.

The material was peripheral blood mononuclear cells (PBMCs), obtained at new diagnosis, from a patient treated with antithyroid drugs. This chain joins TRBV20-1 and TRBJ2-7, with TRBD2 matching over 10 bases. The TCR originated in a man aged 25-40 years with Graves disease. CDR3 residues: CSARDGGTSAYEQYF. In nucleotides, the CDR3 is TGCAGTGCTAGAGATGGCGGGACTAGCGCGTACGAGCAGTACTTC.